A single sample gave rise to the 20 T cell receptor beta chains below, sequenced in a study of cytomegalovirus exposure and HLA in healthy donors. The PCR employed 60 Vbeta primers together with 13 Jbeta primers. Profiled with immunoSEQ multiplex PCR; TCRdb holds only in-frame clones, not every one. The sample includes about 160,000 clones, roughly 71% of them seen just once. Specimen: PBMCs. These receptors came from a male donor in good health and CMV-seropositive.

As DNA, the CDR3 is TGCGCCAGCAGCCAAGGCAGAGGTGGCCGGAGTAGCAATCAGCCCCAGCATTTT. As protein: CASSQGRGGRSSNQPQHF. The rearrangement joins TRBV4-1 to TRBJ1-5; no clear D. Looked up from germline, CDR1 is MGHRA and CDR2 is YSYEKL. CDR3 length: 18 amino acids. Trimming cost V 1 base and J 0 bases, with 16 bases left between them.

V gene TRBV5-6 combines with J gene TRBJ2-7; TRBD2 might be the D (5 bases). Germline values: CDR1 SGHDT, CDR2 YYEEEE. V was shortened by 2 bases and J by 7 bases, with 7 bases between the two germline ends. This CDR3 spans 11 amino acids. The CDR3 loop is CASSLADEQYF. CDR3 in DNA: TGTGCCAGCAGCTTAGCGGATGAGCAGTACTTC.

This clone was seen only a few times. The rearrangement joins TRBV4-3 to TRBJ2-3; no firm D call. V gave up 0 bases and J gave up 2 bases, with 3 bases separating them. This CDR3 has 13 amino acids. CDR1 is LGHNA and CDR2 is YSLEER in the germline V gene. CDR3 bases: TGCGCCAGCAGCCAAGACCACACAGATACGCAGTATTTT. This translates into CASSQDHTDTQYF.

CDR3 sequence: CASSRGTGADGYTF. The DNA of the CDR3 is TGTGCCAGCAGTCGGGGGACAGGGGCGGATGGCTACACCTTC. V is TRBV2 and J is TRBJ1-2; 10 nucleotides line up with TRBD1. The V gene's germline CDR1 is SNHLY and CDR2 FYNNEI. V trimming: 5 bases; J trimming: 6 bases; junction bases outside the gene matches: 6. CDR3 length: 14 residues.

V usage is TRBV6-5 and J usage is TRBJ2-7, with a weak D call TRBD1 (6 bases). V was trimmed by 5 bases and J by 1 base, leaving 15 bases between them. CDR3 length equals 15 residues. The germline CDR1 and CDR2 sequences are MNHEY and SVGAGI. CDR3 protein: CASSGRTDLSYEQYF. CDR3 in DNA: TGTGCCAGCAGTGGACGGACAGACCTTTCCTACGAGCAGTACTTC.

The sample holds a few counts of this clone. The chain couples TRBV6-1 to TRBJ1-1, with D unclear. The CDR3 extends over 12 amino acids. Germline V gene sequence: CDR1 MNHNS, CDR2 SASEGT. V shed 3 bases and J shed 10 bases, with 12 bases lying between them. CDR3 bases: TGTGCCAGCAGTGAGGACTCCATGGGAGCTTTCTTT. Protein product: CASSEDSMGAFF.

On this clone: Germline and junction disagree at one end, which may indicate a read error. The chain uses TRBV7-9 and TRBJ1-1; D possibly corresponds to TRBD1 (5 bases). This CDR3 contains 15 residues. The germline CDR1 and CDR2 sequences are SEHNR and FQNEAQ (reference sequence). The CDR3, as DNA: TGTTCCAGCAGCTCCCACTATAGTAGGGGCACTGAAGCTTTCTTT. The encoded protein is CSSSSHYSRGTEAFF.

This clone has only a few counts. The chain recombines TRBV5-1 with TRBJ1-1; D is possibly TRBD1 (5 bases). Germline lookup yields CDR1 SGHRS and CDR2 YFSETQ. CDR3 length: 13 residues. Trimming took 4 bases from V and 7 from J, leaving 14 bases between them. The CDR3 bases are TGCGCCAGCAGCGGACTACAGGAGAATGAAGCTTTCTTT. It codes for CASSGLQENEAFF.

V usage is TRBV6-1 and J usage is TRBJ1-6; D is perhaps TRBD1 (6 bases). The CDR3 totals 16 residues. V was clipped by 4 bases and J by 7 bases, with 17 bases between them. From germline, CDR1 is MNHNS and CDR2 SASEGT. The CDR3 region has the DNA TGTGCCAGCAGTGCCGGACAGATCCCAAGGAATTCACCCCTCCACTTT. Protein sequence: CASSAGQIPRNSPLHF.

The rearrangement joins TRBV6-5 to TRBJ2-1; TRBD2 matches 8 bases. The germline gives CDR1 MNHEY, CDR2 SVGAGI. The J segment lost 6 bases and the V segment lost 4 bases, leaving 5 bases of the junction unmatched. CDR3 length: 14 residues. This CDR3 is CASSLGLAINEQFF. The CDR3 DNA follows: TGTGCCAGCAGTTTAGGACTAGCCATCAATGAGCAGTTCTTC.

V usage is TRBV27 and J usage is TRBJ2-2; D not certain. V gave up 6 bases and J gave up 7 bases, with 6 bases separating them. CDR1 and CDR2 from the germline V gene are MNHEY and SMNVEV (reference sequence). This CDR3 region has 11 residues. The CDR3 loop is CASSFFGELFF. CDR3 DNA: TGTGCCAGCAGCTTTTTCGGGGAGCTGTTTTTT.

This clone was seen just once. The DNA of the CDR3 is TGCAGCGCCGATGGGGACAGGGACTACGAGCAGTACTTC. Encoded protein: CSADGDRDYEQYF. J is TRBJ2-7 and V is TRBV29-1; TRBD1 matches 9 bases. CDR3 length: 13 residues. CDR1 is SQVTM, CDR2 ANQGSEA, per germline. J lost 3 bases, V lost 7 bases, and 7 bases had no gene match.

The chain links TRBV6-6 to TRBJ2-3; 13 bases align to TRBD2. This CDR3 region has 16 residues. With V trimmed by 5 bases and J by 5 bases, 7 bases remained unmatched. Germline V CDR1 and CDR2: MNHNY, SVGAGI (reference sequence). CDR3: CASSPGTSGVIDTQYF. The CDR3 DNA reads as TGTGCCAGCAGTCCGGGGACTAGCGGGGTGATAGATACGCAGTATTTT.

This clone was found a few times. The J gene is TRBJ2-7, the V gene TRBV7-2; 11 bases are shared with TRBD2. CDR1 SGHTA and CDR2 FQGNSA come from the germline V gene. The V gene end was trimmed by 4 bases and the J gene end by 4 bases; junction bases not matched to a gene: 6. The CDR3 has 15 amino acids. CDR3 residues: CASSSSSGGKYEQYF. The CDR3 DNA is TGTGCCAGCAGCTCTTCTAGCGGGGGGAAATACGAGCAGTACTTC.

CDR3 nucleotide sequence: TGTGCCAGTAGTTGGGGTGGGAGGGGTCGGGATACGCAGTATTTT. This translates into CASSWGGRGRDTQYF. This chain connects TRBV19 to TRBJ2-3; TRBD2 matches 7 bases. With 5 bases clipped from V and 6 bases from J, the junction kept 11 bases outside the gene matches. The length of the CDR3 is 15 residues. Germline CDR1 reads LNHDA; CDR2 reads SQIVND (reference sequence).

The chain recombines TRBV6-1 with TRBJ2-5; D might be TRBD2 (6 bases). V was trimmed by 0 bases and J by 5 bases, leaving 16 bases between them. The CDR3 spans 16 residues. Looked up from germline, CDR1 is MNHNS and CDR2 is SASEGT. CDR3 protein: CASSEAGLPGVETQYF. For the CDR3, the DNA is TGTGCCAGCAGTGAAGCAGGCCTCCCGGGGGTGGAGACCCAGTACTTC.

The chain is built from TRBV19 and TRBJ1-3, with D maybe TRBD1 (5 bases). Germline values: CDR1 LNHDA, CDR2 SQIVND (reference sequence). The CDR3 runs to 12 residues. Here the CDR3 reads CSPGHTGNTIYF. In nucleotides, the CDR3 is TGTTCACCAGGGCACACTGGAAACACCATATATTTT. The entire variable domain, with the rest obtained from reference TRBV19 and TRBJ1-3, is as follows: DGGITQSPKYLFRKEGQNVTLSCEQNLNHDAMYWYRQDPGQGLRLIYYSQIVNDFQKGDIAEGYSVSREKKESFPLTVTSAQKNPTAFYLCSPGHTGNTIYFGEGSWLTVV.

This clone was counted between two and nine times. This rearrangement joins TRBV6-1 to TRBJ2-5, with a possible D match to TRBD1 (7 bases). The germline CDR1 and CDR2 sequences are MNHNS and SASEGT. This CDR3 is built from 14 residues. V lost 6 bases, J lost 5 bases, and 16 bases lay in between. CDR3 sequence: CASSGWDSGETQYF. The CDR3, as DNA: TGTGCCAGCAGCGGTTGGGACAGCGGGGAGACCCAGTACTTC.

The genes are TRBV7-3 and TRBJ2-2, with 9 bases matching TRBD1. The CDR3 is 17 amino acids. V lost 5 bases, J lost 4 bases, and 11 bases stayed unmatched. Germline V gives CDR1 SGHTA, CDR2 FQGTGA. The CDR3 DNA reads as TGTGCCAGCAGCCTCAACGGGGGACAGGGAGGCACCGGGGAGCTGTTTTTT. Its protein is CASSLNGGQGGTGELFF.

The chain couples TRBV19 to TRBJ1-5, with 8 bases that match TRBD1. CDR1 is LNHDA, CDR2 SQIVND, per germline (reference sequence). The CDR3 loop spans 19 amino acids. V lost 2 bases, J lost 4 bases, and 16 bases stayed unmatched. CDR3 in amino acids: CASSILGTGPDLPNQPQHF. The CDR3 DNA is TGTGCCAGTAGTATATTGGGGACAGGCCCTGATCTACCGAATCAGCCCCAGCATTTT. Using reference TRBV19 and TRBJ1-5 for the parts outside the CDR3, the full variable domain is DGGITQSPKYLFRKEGQNVTLSCEQNLNHDAMYWYRQDPGQGLRLIYYSQIVNDFQKGDIAEGYSVSREKKESFPLTVTSAQKNPTAFYLCASSILGTGPDLPNQPQHFGDGTRLSIL.